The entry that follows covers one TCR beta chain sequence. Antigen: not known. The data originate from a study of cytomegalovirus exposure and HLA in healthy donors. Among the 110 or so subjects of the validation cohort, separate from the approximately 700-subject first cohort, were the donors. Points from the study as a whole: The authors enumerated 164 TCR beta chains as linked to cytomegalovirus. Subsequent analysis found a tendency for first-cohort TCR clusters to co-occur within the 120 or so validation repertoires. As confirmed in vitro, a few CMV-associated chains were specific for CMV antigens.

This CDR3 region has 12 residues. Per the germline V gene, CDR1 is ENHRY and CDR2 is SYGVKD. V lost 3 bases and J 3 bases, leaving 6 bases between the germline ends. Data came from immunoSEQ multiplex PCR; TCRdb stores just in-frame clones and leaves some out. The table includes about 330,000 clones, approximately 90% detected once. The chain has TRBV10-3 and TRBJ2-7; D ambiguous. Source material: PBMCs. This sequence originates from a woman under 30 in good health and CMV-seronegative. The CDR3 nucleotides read TGTGCCATCAGTGACCTAGACTACGAGCAGTACTTC. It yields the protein CAISDLDYEQYF.